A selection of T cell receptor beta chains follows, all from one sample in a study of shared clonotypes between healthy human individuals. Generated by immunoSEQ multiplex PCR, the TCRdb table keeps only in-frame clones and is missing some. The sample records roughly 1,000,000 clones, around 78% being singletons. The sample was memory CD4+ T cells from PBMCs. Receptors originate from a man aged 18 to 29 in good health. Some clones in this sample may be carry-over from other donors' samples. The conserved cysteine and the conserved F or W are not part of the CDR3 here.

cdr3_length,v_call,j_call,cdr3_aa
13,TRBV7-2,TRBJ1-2,ASSSSGFANYGYT
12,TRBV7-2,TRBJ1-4,ASSHSATNEKLF
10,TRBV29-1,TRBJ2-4,SVAGTKDIQY
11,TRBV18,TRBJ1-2,ASSPDRNYGYT
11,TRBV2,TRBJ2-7,ASSDQVSTEQY
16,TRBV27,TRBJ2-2,ASSLYAYPVGNTGELF
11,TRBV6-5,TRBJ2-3,ASSPVGADTQY
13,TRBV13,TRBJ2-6,ASSLSGSGANVLT
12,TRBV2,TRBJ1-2,ASSAGTLPHGYT
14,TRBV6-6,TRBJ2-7,ASSTHDQGVEGEQY
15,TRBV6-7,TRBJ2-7,AGRTGVILAGPYEQY
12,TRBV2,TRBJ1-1,ASTPGSGGTEAF
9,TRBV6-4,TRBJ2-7,ASSLEREQY
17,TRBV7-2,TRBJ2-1,ASSLVPGLGPSSYNEQF
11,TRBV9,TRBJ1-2,ASSVQGQYGYT
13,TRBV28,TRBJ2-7,ASSFGGAEDYEQY
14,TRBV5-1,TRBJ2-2,ASSLPRTGNTGELF
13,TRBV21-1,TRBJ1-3,ATSFGPLSGNTIY
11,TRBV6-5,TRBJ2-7,ASSYTTGVEQY
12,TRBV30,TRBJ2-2,ACGRAMNTGELF
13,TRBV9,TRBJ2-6,ASSPRGAGANVLT
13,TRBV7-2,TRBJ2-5,ASSSQGPGLETQY
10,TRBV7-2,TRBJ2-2,ASSPNTGELF
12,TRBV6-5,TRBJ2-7,ASSWGQGSYEQY
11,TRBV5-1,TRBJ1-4,ASATGGNEKLF
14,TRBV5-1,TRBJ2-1,ASSPGTSGSYNEQF